Reported below is one TCR beta chain. It lacks a known antigen. Base qualities are missing; no much larger clone stands one base away. Reading from cysteine to phenylalanine, the CDR3 counts 15 amino acids. Only the CDR3 region is kept as DNA, spanning 45 bases read in frame from base 1. V is cut by 0 bases and J by 3 bases, and the space between the germline ends is 12 bases. The germline V gene gives CDR1 as LGHNA and CDR2 as YSLEER. Sequencing was performed on an Illumina HiSeq 1500. TCRdb handled the public reads itself, with Q25 trimming in fastp and clone calling in MiXCR, and kept productive beta chains. Rows are combined by CDR3 protein, so each entry shows the most common genes and DNA. Within this sample are tens of thousands of distinct CDR3 sequences, with approximately 24% of them counted one time only. Roughly 50% of the sample lies in the top ten. This specimen's treatment or condition label, interpreted: in vitro stimulation with specific CMV peptide epitopes to enrich CMV-specific T cells.

The data were taken from a study of T cell repertoires in cytomegalovirus infection (dated by TCRdb to the late 2010s). General notes on the study: The peptide stimulations were aimed at well-studied HLA-B-restricted epitopes as well as recently identified HLA-C-restricted CMV epitopes, whose presentation resists viral immunomodulation. Donor HLA type was relevant to the analysis, because carriage of CMV infection together with the matching HLA type was indicated by public TCR beta signatures.

Overall study outcomes, separate from this receptor: In the ex vivo response, HLA-C-restricted CMV-specific TCR beta clonotypes were dominant, and in two of eight donors the single most frequent clonotype came from this HLA-C-restricted group. Cumulative frequency of public TCR beta family members discriminated carriers of CMV infection plus the relevant HLA type in this cohort and an independent 352-donor cohort.

The receptor comes from a human donor in good health (CMV status not recorded). Some clones in this sample may be carry-over from other donors' samples. The sequence joins TRBV4-3 to TRBJ2-7; no D gene can be assigned with confidence. The material sequenced was CD8+ T cells from cultured PBMCs, taken from culture after CMV antigen stimulation. The CDR3 reads CASSQDWSFYYEQYF. The DNA sequence is TGCGCCAGCAGCCAAGATTGGTCGTTTTACTACGAGCAGTACTTC.